One and the same sample provided the 18 T cell receptor beta chains below, sequenced in a study of vaccination effects on CD4 cells after COVID-19. Clones were sequenced by immunoSEQ multiplex PCR, and TCRdb holds only the in-frame ones, with some missing. Altogether more than 35,000 clones are present, around 70% being singletons, with the ten largest covering over 8.5%. A roughly ten-day culture period preceded the isolation of CD4+ T cells. BNT162b2 vaccine or mRNA-1273 vaccine was given to participants in two doses. Their antigens are not known. This sample comprised CD4+ T cells from PBMCs cultured without peptide, obtained after COVID-19 vaccination. The receptors originated from a human donor who received a COVID-19 vaccine.

CDR3 residues: CASSNSHNQPQHF. In DNA, the CDR3 is TGTGCCAGCAGCAACAGCCACAATCAGCCCCAGCATTTT. The gene calls are TRBV11-2 and TRBJ1-5; no definite D call. Germline assignment: CDR1 SGHAT and CDR2 FQNNGV. This CDR3 has 13 amino acids. V lost 5 bases, J lost 3 bases, and 8 bases lay in between.

The chain carries TRBV6-5 and TRBJ1-2; D is unresolved. This CDR3 contains 12 residues. Germline-derived CDR1 and CDR2 are MNHEY and SVGAGI. The V gene lost 6 bases and the J gene lost 4 bases, with 9 bases spanning the gap. The CDR3 region has the DNA TGTGCCAGCAGGATGGAAGGCTATGGCTACACCTTC. Protein sequence: CASRMEGYGYTF.

The gene calls are TRBV28 and TRBJ2-7; 10 nucleotides align to TRBD1. Germline values: CDR1 MDHEN, CDR2 SYDVKM. V lost 5 bases, J lost 6 bases, and 16 bases stayed unmatched. This CDR3 contains 17 residues. CDR3 nucleotide sequence: TGTGCCAGCAGTCCGGGGACAGGGGCTTGGGTCCACGGCGAGCAGTACTTC. Protein sequence: CASSPGTGAWVHGEQYF.

This clone has a single count. V gene TRBV5-6 combines with J gene TRBJ1-2, with TRBD1 identical over 9 bases. This CDR3 is built from 16 residues. Germline V CDR1 and CDR2: SGHDT, YYEEEE. V was clipped by 4 bases and J by 2 bases; unmatched bases: 9. CDR3 protein: CASSLGGTGYNYGYTF. DNA for the CDR3: TGTGCCAGCAGCCTTGGCGGGACAGGGTACAACTATGGCTACACCTTC.

CDR3: CASTLKQGFQETQYF. The CDR3 DNA follows: TGTGCCAGCACCCTAAAACAGGGGTTCCAAGAGACCCAGTACTTC. J is TRBJ2-5 and V is TRBV27; 7 bases map to TRBD1. Per the germline V gene, CDR1 is MNHEY and CDR2 is SMNVEV (reference sequence). CDR3 length: 15 residues. J gave up 1 base and V 7 bases, and 9 bases lay outside the gene matches.

This clone has just a few counts. The rearrangement uses TRBV2 and TRBJ2-7; possible D gene TRBD2, 5 bases. Looked up from germline, CDR1 is SNHLY and CDR2 is FYNNEI. Between the trimmed V and J ends, which lost 3 bases and 3 bases, there was a span of 15 bases. The CDR3 spans 15 residues. The CDR3 sequence: CASSDFIAGDYEQYF. CDR3 sequence (DNA): TGTGCCAGCAGTGATTTCATCGCGGGCGACTACGAGCAGTACTTC. The variable domain in full, completed from reference TRBV2 and TRBJ2-7, reads EPEVTQTPSHQVTQMGQEVILRCVPISNHLYFYWYRQILGQKVEFLVSFYNNEISEKSEIFDDQFSVERPDGSNFTLKIRSTKLEDSAMYFCASSDFIAGDYEQYFGPGTRLTVT.

The chain links TRBV18 to TRBJ2-3; 14 bases line up with TRBD2. V dropped 3 bases and J dropped 1; count of bases not matched to a gene: 3. The CDR3 extends over 17 amino acids. Germline CDR1 reads KGHSH; CDR2 reads LQKENI. The CDR3 sequence is CASSPGTSGSGTDTQYF. The CDR3 nucleotides read TGTGCCAGCTCACCCGGGACTAGCGGGAGTGGCACAGATACGCAGTATTTT. Full variable domain (rest looked up from reference TRBV18 and TRBJ2-3): NAGVMQNPRHLVRRRGQEARLRCSPMKGHSHVYWYRQLPEEGLKFMVYLQKENIIDESGMPKERFSAEFPKEGPSILRIQQVVRGDSAAYFCASSPGTSGSGTDTQYFGPGTRLTVL.

J is TRBJ2-5 and V is TRBV15; TRBD2 agrees at 7 bases. Germline V gene lookup returns CDR1 LNHNV and CDR2 YYDKDF (reference sequence). CDR3 length: 14 residues. The trim removed 4 bases at V and 2 bases at J, leaving 4 bases unmatched. The CDR3 region is CATSKSSGQETQYF. The DNA of the CDR3 is TGTGCCACCAGCAAATCTAGCGGACAAGAGACCCAGTACTTC. Combining the CDR3 with reference TRBV15 and TRBJ2-5 gives the whole variable domain DAMVIQNPRYQVTQFGKPVTLSCSQTLNHNVMYWYQQKSSQAPKLLFHYYDKDFNNEADTPDNFQSRRPNTSFCFLDIRSPGLGDTAMYLCATSKSSGQETQYFGPGTRLLVL.

The chain joins TRBV19 to TRBJ2-7; D possibly corresponds to TRBD1 (6 bases). The CDR3 covers 15 residues. Germline CDR1 LNHDA, CDR2 SQIVND (reference sequence). The V and J ends lost 6 bases and 0 bases respectively, with 15 bases between them. The DNA for the CDR3 is TGTGCCAGTAGCTCAGGGGCTGGCCGCTCCTACGAGCAGTACTTC. This gives the protein CASSSGAGRSYEQYF.

The rearrangement uses TRBV7-2 and TRBJ2-5; TRBD1 is a possible D gene (5 bases). Germline CDR1 and CDR2: SGHTA and FQGNSA. This CDR3 is 11 amino acids long. The V gene lost 5 bases and the J gene lost 5 bases, with 6 bases spanning the gap. The CDR3 DNA reads as TGTGCCAGCAGCCCAGGGGAGACCCAGTACTTC. Translated: CASSPGETQYF.

The genes are TRBV12-5 and TRBJ2-3; the match to TRBD2 covers 14 bases. The CDR3 sequence is 17 residues long. V lost 5 bases and J lost 4; bases outside the gene matches: 8. CDR1 is LGHNT, CDR2 FRNRAP, per germline. The chain's CDR3 is CASGKGLAGVYPDTQYF. The DNA of the CDR3 is TGTGCTAGTGGTAAGGGACTAGCGGGAGTCTACCCAGATACGCAGTATTTT.

This clone was picked up a small number of times. The CDR3 DNA sequence: TGTGCCAGCAGCTTACAGGGAGAATACACTGAAGCTTTCTTT. Translation gives CASSLQGEYTEAFF. The rearrangement links TRBV11-1 to TRBJ1-1; TRBD1 might be the D (5 bases). V lost 2 bases and J lost 3, with 10 bases in between. The CDR3 has 14 residues. Germline V CDR1 and CDR2: SGHAT, FQDESV (reference sequence).

By sample share, this clone is medium-sized. The chain employs TRBV7-2 and TRBJ1-5; D unresolved. Looked up from germline, CDR1 is SGHTA and CDR2 is FQGNSA. The CDR3 is 13 amino acids. V lost 6 bases to trimming and J lost 1 base, with 7 bases between them. CDR3 residues: CASSRSSNQPQHF. The CDR3 nucleotides are TGTGCCAGCAGTCGGTCCAGCAATCAGCCCCAGCATTTT.

This clone was observed a handful of times. The CDR3 here is CASSHQHRESHYEQYF. The CDR3 nucleotides are TGCGCCAGCAGCCACCAACACCGGGAAAGCCACTACGAGCAGTACTTC. The chain is built from TRBV4-1 and TRBJ2-7, with D possibly TRBD2 on 5 matching bases. From germline, CDR1 is MGHRA and CDR2 YSYEKL. The CDR3 has 16 amino acids. V was shortened by 3 bases and J by 3 bases, with 18 bases between the two germline ends.

This clone was picked up a small number of times. The V gene is TRBV11-2, the J gene TRBJ1-4; 10 bases line up with TRBD1. J was trimmed by 7 bases and V by 5 bases; bases with no gene match: 7. The CDR3 loop spans 15 amino acids. Per germline, CDR1 SGHAT and CDR2 FQNNGV. The CDR3 coding sequence is TGTGCCAGCAGCATCGACAGGGGGCGCGCTGAAAAACTGTTTTTT. This gives the protein CASSIDRGRAEKLFF.

The rearrangement links TRBV7-9 to TRBJ1-3, with D possibly being TRBD1 (5 bases). The ends were cut back, 5 bases at V and 4 bases at J, with 15 bases in the middle. The CDR3 totals 15 residues. From germline, CDR1 is SEHNR and CDR2 FQNEAQ (reference sequence). The CDR3 region is CASSDHRGSGNTIYF. The CDR3 nucleotides are TGTGCCAGCAGCGACCACCGGGGGAGCGGAAACACCATATATTTT.

This rearrangement joins TRBV5-6 to TRBJ2-3; TRBD1 might be the D (6 bases). Germline assignment: CDR1 SGHDT and CDR2 YYEEEE. This CDR3 region has 15 residues. V shed 6 bases and J shed 2 bases, with 16 bases lying between them. In DNA form, the CDR3 reads TGTGCCAGCATAACTTTGACAGGCTCCACAGATACGCAGTATTTT. Translation gives CASITLTGSTDTQYF.

This sequence joins TRBV10-3 and TRBJ1-1; a weak D match, TRBD1 (5 bases). CDR1 is ENHRY and CDR2 is SYGVKD in the germline V gene. Trimming removed 11 bases at V and 1 base at J, with 14 bases between. The CDR3 runs to 13 residues. The DNA of the CDR3 is TGTGCCTCTATGACAGAACCGAACACTGAAGCTTTCTTT. The encoded protein is CASMTEPNTEAFF.